This entry describes one TCR beta chain. Germline loops: CDR1 PRHDT, CDR2 FYEKMQ (reference sequence). Trimming left V 5 bases short and J 2 bases short, with 13 bases between. This CDR3 is built from 14 residues. These data are taken from a study of CD8 T cells in Susac syndrome. The RNA input was about 0.5 to 1 ug, and it was reverse transcribed with random hexamers. TCRdb reprocessed the immunoSEQ multiplex PCR reads with MiXCR, giving one entry per CDR3 protein. Of fewer than 150,000 distinct CDR3 sequences listed, approximately 90% are singletons. Sequencing was carried out using CD8+ T cells from PBMCs. V gene TRBV13 combines with J gene TRBJ2-7; a weak D match, TRBD2 (6 bases). The TCR sequence derives from a human donor with multiple sclerosis. This chain's CDR3 is CASSLEGYTYEQYF. CDR3 DNA sequence: TGTGCCAGCAGCCTGGAGGGATACACCTACGAGCAGTACTTC.